This TCR beta chain was retrieved from a study of T cell responses to AZD1222 COVID-19 vaccine. Study results and limitations: Donors in the cohort were predominantly white British and more often female, and clonal diversity was possibly underestimated.

Details on this clone: What it binds is not known.

Sequencing was performed with immunoSEQ multiplex PCR; in TCRdb, only in-frame clones are kept and a portion is missing. This sample carries under 200,000 clones, more than 90% of them seen once, and the ten largest clones take around 3.6%. Trimming left V 4 bases short and J 4 bases short, with 17 bases between. There are 15 residues in the CDR3. Germline assignment: CDR1 MNHEY and CDR2 SVGEGT. The source is an adult who received the MenACWY meningococcal vaccine as a control. The sequencing here drew on peripheral blood, taken 28 days after the second dose of the MenACWY control vaccine. This chain joins TRBV6-2 or TRBV6-3 and TRBJ2-7; D may match TRBD1 or TRBD2 (5 bases each). CDR3 in amino acids: CASSSHRDDLYEQYF. CDR3 nucleotide sequence: TGTGCCAGCAGTTCGCACCGGGACGACCTGTACGAGCAGTACTTC.